The count of the clone carrying this TCR beta chain is one. The antigen remains undetermined. Between the trimmed V and J ends, which lost 0 bases and 4 bases, there was a span of 11 bases. This CDR3 is built from 15 residues. The germline gives CDR1 SGDLS, CDR2 YYNGEE. Those patients who had chemo-refractory metastatic non-small-cell lung cancer were given focal radiation along with CTLA-4 blockade through ipilimumab. These data belong to a study of radiotherapy plus CTLA-4 blockade in lung cancer. Across the whole study: Among all patients, 15% to 20% showed objective responses, while about 34% had disease control.

The protocol was immunoSEQ multiplex PCR, while the TCRdb copy is restricted to in-frame clones and leaves out a portion. The sample shows about 51,000 clones, around 75% of them seen only once. Study results and caveats: Alongside interferon-beta, early blood T cell clone dynamics were reportedly the best predictor of response. In blood, TCR clones derived from the tumor expanded after radiotherapy plus ipilimumab.

Sequencing used peripheral blood, obtained from a patient treated with radiotherapy plus ipilimumab. V and J are TRBV9 and TRBJ2-1, with D perhaps matching TRBD1 (5 bases). This TCR came from a human donor with non-small cell lung cancer who had a complete response to radiotherapy plus ipilimumab. The CDR3 nucleotides are TGTGCCAGCAGCGTAGCACAGGAGCCTTACAATGAGCAGTTCTTC. This encodes CASSVAQEPYNEQFF.